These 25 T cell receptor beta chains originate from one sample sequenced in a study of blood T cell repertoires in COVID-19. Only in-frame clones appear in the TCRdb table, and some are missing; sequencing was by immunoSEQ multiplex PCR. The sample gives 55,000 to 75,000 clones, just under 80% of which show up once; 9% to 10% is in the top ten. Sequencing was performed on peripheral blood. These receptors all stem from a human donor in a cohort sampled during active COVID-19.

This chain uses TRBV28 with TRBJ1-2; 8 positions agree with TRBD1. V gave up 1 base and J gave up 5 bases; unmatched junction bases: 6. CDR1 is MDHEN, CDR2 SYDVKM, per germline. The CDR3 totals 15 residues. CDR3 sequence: CASSLSDRVVYGYTF. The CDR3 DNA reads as TGTGCCAGCAGTTTATCGGACAGGGTGGTTTATGGCTACACCTTC.

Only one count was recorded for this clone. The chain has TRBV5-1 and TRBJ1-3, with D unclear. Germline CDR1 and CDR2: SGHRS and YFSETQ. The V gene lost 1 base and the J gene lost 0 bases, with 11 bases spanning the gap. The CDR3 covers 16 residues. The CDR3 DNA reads TGCGCCAGCAGCTTGATCACCGGGTACTCTGGAAACACCATATATTTT. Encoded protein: CASSLITGYSGNTIYF.

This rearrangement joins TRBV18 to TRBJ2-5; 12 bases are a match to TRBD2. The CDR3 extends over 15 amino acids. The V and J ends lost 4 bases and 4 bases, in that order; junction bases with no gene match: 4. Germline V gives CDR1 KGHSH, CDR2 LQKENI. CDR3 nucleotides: TGTGCCAGCTCACGGACTAGCGGGAAAGGAGAGACCCAGTACTTC. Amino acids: CASSRTSGKGETQYF. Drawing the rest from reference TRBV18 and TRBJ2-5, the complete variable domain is NAGVMQNPRHLVRRRGQEARLRCSPMKGHSHVYWYRQLPEEGLKFMVYLQKENIIDESGMPKERFSAEFPKEGPSILRIQQVVRGDSAAYFCASSRTSGKGETQYFGPGTRLLVL.

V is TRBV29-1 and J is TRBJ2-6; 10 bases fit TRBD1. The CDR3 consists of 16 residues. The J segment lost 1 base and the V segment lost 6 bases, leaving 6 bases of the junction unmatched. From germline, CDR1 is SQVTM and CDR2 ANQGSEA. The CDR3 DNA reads TGCAGCGTGAGACAGGGGGCGCGGTCTGGGGCCAACGTCCTGACTTTC. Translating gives CSVRQGARSGANVLTF. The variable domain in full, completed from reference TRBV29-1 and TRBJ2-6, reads SAVISQKPSRDICQRGTSLTIQCQVDSQVTMMFWYRQQPGQSLTLIATANQGSEATYESGFVIDKFPISRPNLTFSTLTVSNMSPEDSSIYLCSVRQGARSGANVLTFGAGSRLTVL.

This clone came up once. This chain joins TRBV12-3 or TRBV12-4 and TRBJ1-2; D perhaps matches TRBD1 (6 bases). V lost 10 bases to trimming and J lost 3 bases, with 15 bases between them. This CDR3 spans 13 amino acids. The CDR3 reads CAIWAEGDYGYTF. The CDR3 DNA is TGTGCCATCTGGGCTGAGGGGGACTATGGCTACACCTTC.

The CDR3: CASSFTSGGGHNEQFF. The CDR3 DNA reads as TGCGCCAGCAGCTTCACTAGCGGGGGTGGACACAATGAGCAGTTCTTC. The gene calls are TRBV5-1 and TRBJ2-1; TRBD2 aligns across 11 bases. The germline gives CDR1 SGHRS, CDR2 YFSETQ. V shed 2 bases and J 5 bases; nucleotides not matched to a gene: 6. This CDR3 has 16 amino acids. Variable domain in full (rest from reference TRBV5-1 and TRBJ2-1): KAGVTQTPRYLIKTRGQQVTLSCSPISGHRSVSWYQQTPGQGLQFLFEYFSETQRNKGNFPGRFSGRQFSNSRSEMNVSTLELGDSALYLCASSFTSGGGHNEQFFGPGTRLTVL.

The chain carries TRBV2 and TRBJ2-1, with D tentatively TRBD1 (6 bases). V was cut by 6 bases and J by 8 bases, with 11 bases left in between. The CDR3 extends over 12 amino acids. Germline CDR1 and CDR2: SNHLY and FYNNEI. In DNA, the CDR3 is TGTGCCAGCAGGCCCGCAGGGGATGAGCAGTTCTTC. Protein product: CASRPAGDEQFF. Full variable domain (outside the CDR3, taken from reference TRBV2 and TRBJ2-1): EPEVTQTPSHQVTQMGQEVILRCVPISNHLYFYWYRQILGQKVEFLVSFYNNEISEKSEIFDDQFSVERPDGSNFTLKIRSTKLEDSAMYFCASRPAGDEQFFGPGTRLTVL.

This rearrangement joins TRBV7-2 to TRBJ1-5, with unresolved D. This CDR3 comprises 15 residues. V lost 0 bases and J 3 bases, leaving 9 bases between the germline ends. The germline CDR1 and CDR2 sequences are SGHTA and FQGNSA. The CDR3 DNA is TGTGCCAGCAGCTTAGCGTCTCAGAACAATCAGCCCCAGCATTTT. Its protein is CASSLASQNNQPQHF.

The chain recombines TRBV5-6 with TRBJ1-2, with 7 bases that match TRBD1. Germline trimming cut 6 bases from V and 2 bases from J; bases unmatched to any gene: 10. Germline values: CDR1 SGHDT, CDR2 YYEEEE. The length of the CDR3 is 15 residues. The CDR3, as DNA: TGTGCCAGCAACCAACCGGGACAGCTGAACTATGGCTACACCTTC. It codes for CASNQPGQLNYGYTF.

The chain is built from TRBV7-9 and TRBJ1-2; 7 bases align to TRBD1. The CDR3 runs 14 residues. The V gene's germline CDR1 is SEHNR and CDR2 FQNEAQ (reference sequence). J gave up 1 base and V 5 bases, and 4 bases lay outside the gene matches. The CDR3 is CASSPQGINYGYTF. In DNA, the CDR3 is TGTGCCAGCAGCCCACAGGGGATTAACTATGGCTACACCTTC.

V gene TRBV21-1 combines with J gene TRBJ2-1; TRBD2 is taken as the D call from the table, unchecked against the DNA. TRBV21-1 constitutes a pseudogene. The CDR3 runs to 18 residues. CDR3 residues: CASRKADRDYALYNEQFF. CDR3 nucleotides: TGTGCCAGCAGGAAAGCTGACCGGGACTATGCTCTCTACAATGAGCAGTTCTTC.

CDR3 in amino acids: CATSDFGGKETQYF. CDR3 nucleotides: TGTGCCACCAGTGATTTTGGCGGCAAAGAGACCCAGTACTTC. This chain joins TRBV24-1 and TRBJ2-5; D gene ambiguous. The CDR3 sequence is 14 residues long. V was clipped by 1 base and J by 3 bases, with 8 bases between them. Germline V lookup: CDR1 KGHDR, CDR2 SFDVKD.

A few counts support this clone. CDR3 DNA: TGCAGCGCGACTAGCGGGAGGGGAGATACGCAGTATTTT. This translates into CSATSGRGDTQYF. V gene TRBV29-1 combines with J gene TRBJ2-3; 14 bases map to TRBD2. The germline gives CDR1 SQVTM, CDR2 ANQGSEA. The CDR3 extends over 13 amino acids. V shed 7 bases and J 5 bases; nucleotides not matched to a gene: 2.

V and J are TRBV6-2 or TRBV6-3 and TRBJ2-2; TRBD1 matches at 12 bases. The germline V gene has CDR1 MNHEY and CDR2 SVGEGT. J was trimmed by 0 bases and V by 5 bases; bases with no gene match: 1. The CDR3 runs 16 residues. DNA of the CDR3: TGTGCCAGCAGTGGGGACAGGGGGCCGAACACCGGGGAGCTGTTTTTT. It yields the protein CASSGDRGPNTGELFF.

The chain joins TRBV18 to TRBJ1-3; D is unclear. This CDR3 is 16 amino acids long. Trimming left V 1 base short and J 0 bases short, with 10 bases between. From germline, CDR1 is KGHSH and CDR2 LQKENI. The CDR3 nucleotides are TGTGCCAGCTCACCACAACCGGCGGACTCTGGAAACACCATATATTTT. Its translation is CASSPQPADSGNTIYF.

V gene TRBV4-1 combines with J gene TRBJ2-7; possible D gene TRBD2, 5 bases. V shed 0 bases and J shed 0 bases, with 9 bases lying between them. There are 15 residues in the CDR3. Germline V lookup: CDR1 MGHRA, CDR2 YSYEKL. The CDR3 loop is CASSQDPLASYEQYF. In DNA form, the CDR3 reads TGCGCCAGCAGCCAAGACCCGCTAGCCTCCTACGAGCAGTACTTC.

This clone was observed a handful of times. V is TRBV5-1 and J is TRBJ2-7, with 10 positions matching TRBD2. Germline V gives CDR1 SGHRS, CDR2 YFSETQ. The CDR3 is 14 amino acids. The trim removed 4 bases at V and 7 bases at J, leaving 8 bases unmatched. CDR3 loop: CASSVGTSAPEQYF. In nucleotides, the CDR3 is TGCGCCAGCAGCGTGGGGACTAGCGCGCCGGAGCAGTACTTC.

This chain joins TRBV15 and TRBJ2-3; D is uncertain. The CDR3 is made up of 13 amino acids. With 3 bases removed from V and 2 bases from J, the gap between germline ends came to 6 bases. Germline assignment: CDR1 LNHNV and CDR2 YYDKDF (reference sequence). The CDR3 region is CATSSDNTDTQYF. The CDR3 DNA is TGTGCCACCAGCAGTGACAACACAGATACGCAGTATTTT.

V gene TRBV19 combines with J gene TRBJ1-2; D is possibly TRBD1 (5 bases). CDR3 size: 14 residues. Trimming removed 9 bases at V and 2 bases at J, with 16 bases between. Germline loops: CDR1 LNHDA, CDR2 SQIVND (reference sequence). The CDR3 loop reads CASAGGWVNYGYTF. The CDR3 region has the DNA TGTGCCAGCGCCGGGGGATGGGTGAACTATGGCTACACCTTC.

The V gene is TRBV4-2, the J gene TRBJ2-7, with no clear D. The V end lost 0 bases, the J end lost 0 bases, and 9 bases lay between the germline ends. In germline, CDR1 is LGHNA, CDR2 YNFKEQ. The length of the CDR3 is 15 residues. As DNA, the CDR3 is TGTGCCAGCAGCCAAGATGGCGGTAGCTCCTACGAGCAGTACTTC. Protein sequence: CASSQDGGSSYEQYF.

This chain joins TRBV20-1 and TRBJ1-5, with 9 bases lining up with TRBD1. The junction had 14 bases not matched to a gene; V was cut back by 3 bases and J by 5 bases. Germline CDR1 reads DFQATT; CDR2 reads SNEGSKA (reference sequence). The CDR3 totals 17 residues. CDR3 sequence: CSASLIPGQGGDQPQHF. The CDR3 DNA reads TGCAGTGCTAGTCTAATTCCGGGACAGGGAGGCGATCAGCCCCAGCATTTT.

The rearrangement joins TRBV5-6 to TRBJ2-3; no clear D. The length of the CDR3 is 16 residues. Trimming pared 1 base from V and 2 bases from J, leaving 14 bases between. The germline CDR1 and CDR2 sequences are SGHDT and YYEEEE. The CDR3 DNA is TGTGCCAGCAGCTTGATGGTCGCGGCTATCACAGATACGCAGTATTTT. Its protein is CASSLMVAAITDTQYF.

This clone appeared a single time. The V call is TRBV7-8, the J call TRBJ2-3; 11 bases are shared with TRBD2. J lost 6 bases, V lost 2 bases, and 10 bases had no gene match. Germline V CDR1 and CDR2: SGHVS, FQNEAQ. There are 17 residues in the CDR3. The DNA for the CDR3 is TGTGCCAGCAGCTTACTGGGTCGGTCTAGCGGGAGGGATACGCAGTATTTT. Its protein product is CASSLLGRSSGRDTQYF.

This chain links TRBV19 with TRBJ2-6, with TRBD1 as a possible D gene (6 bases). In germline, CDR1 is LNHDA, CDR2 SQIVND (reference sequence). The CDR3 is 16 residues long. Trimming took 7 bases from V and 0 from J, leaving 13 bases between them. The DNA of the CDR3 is TGTGCCAGTACCGGGACACTTAGCTCTGGGGCCAACGTCCTGACTTTC. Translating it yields CASTGTLSSGANVLTF.

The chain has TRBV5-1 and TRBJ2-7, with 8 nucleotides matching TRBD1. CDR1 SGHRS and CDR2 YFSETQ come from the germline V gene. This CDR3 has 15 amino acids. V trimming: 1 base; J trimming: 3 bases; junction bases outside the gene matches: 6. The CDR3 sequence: CASSLLQGAHYEQYF. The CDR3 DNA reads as TGCGCCAGCAGCTTGCTCCAGGGGGCCCACTACGAGCAGTACTTC.